This TCR beta chain is drawn from a study of blood T cell repertoires in COVID-19. The CDR3 totals 14 residues. CDR1 and CDR2 (germline): GTSNPN, SVGIG (reference sequence). J was trimmed by 2 bases and V by 2 bases; bases with no gene match: 5. TCRdb's copy holds only in-frame clones and misses some; the assay was immunoSEQ multiplex PCR. The sample includes approximately 240,000 clones, roughly nine tenths seen only once; the top ten take roughly 3.7%. This clone was detected once. Specimen: PBMCs or T cells enriched from blood (not recorded which). This receptor was identified in a woman aged 18-30 years in a cohort exposed to, infected with or recovered from COVID-19 (not recorded which). The V call is TRBV30, the J call TRBJ2-7, with 8 bases aligning to TRBD2. In DNA form, the CDR3 reads TGTGCCTGGAGTCCCCTAGCGGGTCCCTACGAGCAGTACTTC. The encoded protein is CAWSPLAGPYEQYF. Variable domain in full (rest from reference TRBV30 and TRBJ2-7): SQTIHQWPATLVQPVGSPLSLECTVEGTSNPNLYWYRQAAGRGLQLLFYSVGIGQISSEVPQNLSASRPQDRQFILSSKKLLLSDSGFYLCAWSPLAGPYEQYFGPGTRLTVT.